This TCR beta chain was captured in a study of blood T cell repertoires in COVID-19 (dated by TCRdb to the early 2020s). With respect to the entire study: Collaborator samples came from the United States, Italy and Spain and covered acute and convalescent phases of COVID-19. The material from the prospective study consisted of cDNA or gDNA derived from T cells, B-cell-depleted T cells, or PBMCs. Subjects who had been exposed to COVID-19, were actively infected with it, or had recovered from it provided the deeply sampled blood TCRbeta repertoires that made up the dataset. The repertoires were released in a freely available public database meant as a resource for research on the immune response to SARS-CoV-2. The samples were drawn from the first 160 participants of the ongoing ImmuneRACE study and from more than 1,000 subjects provided by 6 global collaborators. A de-identified subject ID, COVID-19 status, age in years and sex were almost always included in the sample metadata. HLA class I and class II types, where available, came from metadata supplied by the sample provider rather than from assay-based typing. What the work shows at the level of the full study, not this receptor alone: How much clinical and demographic metadata was included differed by source and by participant, and the metadata was provided uncurated.

Whole blood was collected in K2EDTA tubes by collaborating institutions according to the institutions' own protocols. For TCRbeta analysis, collaborator samples were shipped as frozen whole blood, as isolated PBMCs, or as DNA extracted from either sample type. TCRbeta CDR3 regions were amplified from genomic DNA using the immunoSEQ Assay, a bias-controlled multiplex PCR. Under the source paper's analysis protocol: Within the assay, amplification of reference gene primers was used to estimate how many nucleated cells each sample contained. To quantify the absolute abundance of each unique TCRbeta CDR3 rearrangement, sequence reads were collapsed and filtered. For each sample, productive Simpson clonality was calculated as the square root of Simpson's diversity index across productive rearrangements. TCRdb retrieved this table from immuneACCESS and kept in-frame rearrangements only. Not all clones are present; in checked studies, unresolved V genes account for under half, and no reason is known for the remainder. Clone size and V and J calls were adopted from that table, with D and trimming inferred from the DNA. The sample table records 200,000 to 300,000 clones; approximately 90% of these occur just once. The ten largest account for 3.7% of the sample.

Comment on this clone: The antigen it binds to is not known. One end of the junction does not line up with germline, which may come from a read error.

The TCR comes from a middle-aged woman with acute or convalescent COVID-19. Material: peripheral blood.

The DNA sequence is TGTGCCAGCTCTCCACGAGGAGAAATGAACACTGAAGCTTTCTTT. Translated, this gives CASSPRGEMNTEAFF. The sequence joins TRBV18 to TRBJ1-1; the D gene identity is not certain. The CDR3, cysteine through phenylalanine, is 15 amino acids long. Just CDR3 DNA is preserved here, 45 bases in frame from base 1. According to the germline V gene, CDR1 reads KGHSH and CDR2 reads LQKENI.